This is a list of T cell receptor beta chains from one sample in a study of follicular helper T cells after annual influenza vaccination. Only in-frame clones appear in the TCRdb table, and some are missing; sequencing was by immunoSEQ multiplex PCR. This table has over 11,000 clones, 80% to 90% appearing once. The sample was CXCR5- memory CD4+ T cells sorted from blood, taken on the day of influenza vaccination. The source of these receptors is an adult who received the influenza vaccine. CDR3s include the opening cysteine and the closing phenylalanine or tryptophan.

cdr3_aa	cdr3_length	v_call	j_call
CAWSFYRGEQYF	12	TRBV30	TRBJ2-7
CASSEHRGREKLFF	14	TRBV6-1	TRBJ1-4
CASSTRQSYGYTF	13	TRBV28	TRBJ1-2
CASSLPAGEQYF	12	TRBV5-1	TRBJ2-7
CASSFSGAPNIQYF	14	TRBV5-6	TRBJ2-4
CASRKGSGSRTDTQYF	16	TRBV7-9	TRBJ2-3
CASSTRGQSNSPLHF	15	TRBV6-6	TRBJ1-6
CASSLSDSFEQYF	13	TRBV7-2	TRBJ2-7
CASSSRGGPDTQYF	14	TRBV5-1	TRBJ2-3
CASSSARTGRNEQFF	15	TRBV5-1	TRBJ2-1
CSAKSGDTQYF	11	TRBV20-1	TRBJ2-3
CASSPPGTAKNIQYF	15	TRBV18	TRBJ2-4
CASSLLRTTYNEQFF	15	TRBV7-3	TRBJ2-1
CASSGVRGGTEAFF	14	TRBV2	TRBJ1-1
CASSYVGANVLTF	13	TRBV6-5	TRBJ2-6
CASSRARGSYNEQFF	15	TRBV7-2	TRBJ2-1
CASSYSGTNLMEYF	14	TRBV6-5	TRBJ2-7
CASRRTGGTTEAFF	14	TRBV7-9	TRBJ1-1
CASSVIPGSYNEQFF	15	TRBV9	TRBJ2-1
CASSLELAGDEQYF	14	TRBV7-2	TRBJ2-7
CASSDPGWLGIDEQYF	16	TRBV6-1	TRBJ2-7
CASRESGTGNGYTF	14	TRBV6-5	TRBJ1-2